The clone carrying this T cell receptor beta chain has a handful of counts. Its antigen is undetermined. These data originate in a study of T cell repertoires in cytomegalovirus infection. Study information: Public TCR beta signature analysis indicated the presence of both CMV infection and matching HLA type.

Study-wide results and limits: The cumulative frequency of public TCR beta families distinguished individuals who carried CMV together with the relevant HLA.

This CDR3 region has 17 residues. V was clipped by 7 bases and J by 2 bases, with 24 bases between them. The germline CDR1 and CDR2 sequences are DFQATT and SNEGSKA (reference sequence). TCRdb passed the reads through MiXCR, listing each CDR3 protein once. The data contain some 560,000 distinct CDR3 sequences, roughly 42% of them seen just once; the ten biggest clones take up around 46%. The source was cultured PBMCs, collected from culture after CMV antigen stimulation. The chain is built from TRBV20-1 and TRBJ2-4, with D possibly being TRBD1 or TRBD2 (7 bases each). The receptor was isolated from a human donor in good health (CMV status not recorded). Some clones in this sample may be carry-over from other donors' samples. CDR3 DNA: TGCAGTGTTCCCTTCAGGGGGGGGCCGTTTACCAAAAACATTCAGTACTTC. Encoded protein: CSVPFRGGPFTKNIQYF.